Each of the 31 T cell receptor beta chains below was sequenced from the same sample in a study of immune evolution from preneoplasia to lung adenocarcinoma. Measured with immunoSEQ multiplex PCR; TCRdb has only the in-frame clones, and not every one. The data show 25,000 to 30,000 clones, about three quarters seen once. Sequencing was performed on FFPE invasive lung adenocarcinoma tissue. The receptor set was obtained from a person aged 60 to 70 with invasive lung adenocarcinoma. Some clones in this sample may be carry-over from other donors' samples.

J is TRBJ2-7 and V is TRBV4-1; tentatively, D is TRBD2 (6 bases). Germline loops: CDR1 MGHRA, CDR2 YSYEKL. The CDR3 contains 16 residues. Trimming took off 4 bases at V and 9 bases at J, with 25 bases between the two ends. CDR3 nucleotide sequence: TGCGCCAGCAGCCCCTATACTAGTGGTCGCGGGCGGGGGCAGTACTTC. This codes for CASSPYTSGRGRGQYF.

This rearrangement joins TRBV19 to TRBJ2-1, with TRBD2 identical over 7 bases. Per germline, CDR1 LNHDA and CDR2 SQIVND (reference sequence). The CDR3 contains 14 residues. V gave up 4 bases and J gave up 3 bases; unmatched junction bases: 3. CDR3 residues: CASSSGSDYNEQFF. The CDR3 DNA follows: TGTGCCAGTAGTAGCGGGAGTGACTACAATGAGCAGTTCTTC.

The chain combines TRBV11-2 with TRBJ2-2, with 13 nucleotides matching TRBD2. J was trimmed by 7 bases and V by 5 bases; bases with no gene match: 4. Per germline, CDR1 SGHAT and CDR2 FQNNGV. The CDR3 extends over 15 amino acids. CDR3: CASSPRTSGSGELFF. Here the CDR3 DNA reads TGTGCCAGCAGCCCTCGGACTAGCGGGAGCGGGGAGCTGTTTTTT.

This chain links TRBV11-2 with TRBJ1-1, with D unclear. V dropped 7 bases and J dropped 0 bases, with 18 bases sitting between them. The CDR3 consists of 16 residues. The germline V gene has CDR1 SGHAT and CDR2 FQNNGV. Here the CDR3 reads CASIKDTEWLNTEAFF. CDR3 DNA: TGTGCCAGCATCAAGGATACGGAGTGGTTGAACACTGAAGCTTTCTTT.

This clone was found once. The chain has TRBV4-2 and TRBJ1-1; D might be TRBD1 (5 bases). V was clipped by 0 bases and J by 4 bases, with 9 bases between them. There are 14 residues in the CDR3. The germline V gene encodes CDR1 LGHNA and CDR2 YNFKEQ. CDR3 in DNA: TGTGCCAGCAGCCAAGAATTGGGGGGCACTGAAGCTTTCTTT. It encodes CASSQELGGTEAFF.

CDR3 coding DNA: TGTGCCAGCAGCTTAACACCTCAAACCCCCGGAGGGGCGGCCCGTAGCACAGATACGCAGTATTTT. Translating gives CASSLTPQTPGGAARSTDTQYF. The genes are TRBV7-3 and TRBJ2-3; possibly TRBD2 for D (6 bases). Per germline, CDR1 SGHTA and CDR2 FQGTGA. The CDR3 has 22 amino acids. V lost 0 bases, J lost 0 bases, and 28 bases lay in between.

The chain recombines TRBV29-1 with TRBJ2-7; the D gene is possibly TRBD2 (6 bases). This CDR3 region has 13 residues. Trimming stripped 7 bases from V and 5 bases from J, with 18 bases between. Germline assignment: CDR1 SQVTM and CDR2 ANQGSEA. CDR3 region: CSARGTGADEQYF. CDR3 DNA: TGCAGCGCCCGCGGGACTGGGGCCGACGAGCAGTACTTC.

The gene calls are TRBV5-6 and TRBJ2-1, with 14 bases identical to TRBD2. This CDR3 has 15 amino acids. Germline loops: CDR1 SGHDT, CDR2 YYEEEE. With 3 bases clipped from V and 10 bases from J, the junction kept 6 bases outside the gene matches. CDR3 region: CASSYGGLAGVEQFF. CDR3 DNA: TGTGCCAGCAGCTATGGGGGACTAGCGGGAGTCGAGCAGTTCTTC. Drawing the rest from reference TRBV5-6 and TRBJ2-1, the complete variable domain is DAGVTQSPTHLIKTRGQQVTLRCSPKSGHDTVSWYQQALGQGPQFIFQYYEEEERQRGNFPDRFSGHQFPNYSSELNVNALLLGDSALYLCASSYGGLAGVEQFFGPGTRLTVL.

Note on this clone: The same CDR3 is also encoded by other DNA sequences in this sample. The chain recombines TRBV5-1 with TRBJ2-3, with a tentative D call TRBD2 (5 bases). There are 14 residues in the CDR3. Trimming removed 4 bases at V and 0 bases at J, with 9 bases between. In germline, CDR1 is SGHRS, CDR2 YFSETQ. In DNA, the CDR3 is TGCGCCAGCAGCCTATGGACTAGCACAGATACGCAGTATTTT. Its translation is CASSLWTSTDTQYF.

This clone was seen once. CDR3 in DNA: TGTGCCAGCAGCAAAGGGAAACAAGGGTCTGGAAATGAGCAGTTCTTC. Protein: CASSKGKQGSGNEQFF. The V call is TRBV21-1, the J call TRBJ2-1. TRBV21-1 is labeled a pseudogene. The CDR3 is 16 amino acids.

V gene TRBV29-1 combines with J gene TRBJ2-1; 9 bases match TRBD1. The CDR3 runs 15 residues. The germline V gene has CDR1 SQVTM and CDR2 ANQGSEA. The V and J ends lost 7 bases and 4 bases, in that order; junction bases with no gene match: 11. The CDR3 protein is CSGKTPGQGYNEQFF. CDR3 nucleotides: TGCAGCGGAAAGACCCCGGGACAGGGTTACAATGAGCAGTTCTTC.

This chain connects TRBV10-2 to TRBJ1-1; possibly TRBD1 for D (5 bases). CDR3 length: 12 residues. Germline V CDR1 and CDR2: WSHSY, SAAADI. V was cut by 6 bases and J by 1 base, with 6 bases left in between. Written as DNA, the CDR3 is TGCGCCAGCAGCGGACAGAACACTGAAGCTTTCTTT. It codes for CASSGQNTEAFF.

V usage is TRBV5-1 and J usage is TRBJ2-6, with D unclear. The germline V and J ends were trimmed by 5 bases and 3 bases, with 12 bases remaining between them. The CDR3 contains 15 residues. Germline V gene sequence: CDR1 SGHRS, CDR2 YFSETQ. In nucleotides, the CDR3 is TGCGCCAGCAGGGACCTCAAGGTTGGGGCCAACGTCCTGACTTTC. Translation gives CASRDLKVGANVLTF.

The sample holds a few counts of this clone. The V and J genes are TRBV28 and TRBJ1-2; 8 nucleotides align to TRBD1. The CDR3 sequence is 14 residues long. J gave up 8 bases and V 6 bases, and 11 bases lay outside the gene matches. The V gene's germline CDR1 is MDHEN and CDR2 SYDVKM. The CDR3 DNA sequence: TGTGCCAGCAGCCAATCCCAGGGGGCGCGAGGCTACACCTTC. Amino acids: CASSQSQGARGYTF.

This clone has only a few counts. V is TRBV2 and J is TRBJ1-1; D is undetermined. Looked up from germline, CDR1 is SNHLY and CDR2 is FYNNEI. The CDR3 is 13 amino acids. V was trimmed by 8 bases and J by 2 bases, leaving 12 bases between them. The CDR3 region is CASQRDYNTEAFF. CDR3 coding DNA: TGTGCCAGCCAGCGGGATTACAACACTGAAGCTTTCTTT. Full variable domain (remainder filled in from reference TRBV2 and TRBJ1-1): EPEVTQTPSHQVTQMGQEVILRCVPISNHLYFYWYRQILGQKVEFLVSFYNNEISEKSEIFDDQFSVERPDGSNFTLKIRSTKLEDSAMYFCASQRDYNTEAFFGQGTRLTVV.

The J gene is TRBJ1-1, the V gene TRBV18, with TRBD1 as a possible D gene (6 bases). Trimming stripped 4 bases from V and 1 base from J, with 13 bases between. CDR1 and CDR2 from the germline V gene are KGHSH and LQKENI. The CDR3 is made up of 15 amino acids. CDR3 region: CASSLRGGPNTEAFF. DNA of the CDR3: TGTGCCAGCTCACTCCGCGGGGGGCCGAACACTGAAGCTTTCTTT.

The chain recombines TRBV7-9 with TRBJ2-3, with TRBD2 matching 10 bases. Germline CDR1 and CDR2: SEHNR and FQNEAQ (reference sequence). The CDR3 is 14 residues long. The junction had 3 bases not matched to a gene; V was cut back by 5 bases and J by 4 bases. The CDR3 loop is CASSPSGSSDTQYF. Written as DNA, the CDR3 is TGTGCCAGCAGCCCTAGCGGGAGTTCAGATACGCAGTATTTT.

Only a few counts were recorded for this clone. V gene TRBV7-8 combines with J gene TRBJ2-3; D remains unclear. The germline V gene encodes CDR1 SGHVS and CDR2 FQNEAQ. V lost 5 bases and J 3 bases, leaving 6 bases between the germline ends. There are 12 residues in the CDR3. Written as DNA, the CDR3 is TGTGCCAGCAGCCCACGGACAGATACGCAGTATTTT. Amino acids: CASSPRTDTQYF.

The gene calls are TRBV7-9 and TRBJ1-1; 7 bases are a match to TRBD1. The CDR3 is 14 amino acids. J lost 1 base, V lost 6 bases, and 5 bases had no gene match. Germline values: CDR1 SEHNR, CDR2 FQNEAQ (reference sequence). CDR3 nucleotide sequence: TGTGCCAGCAGAAACACAGGGGCGAACACTGAAGCTTTCTTT. It translates to CASRNTGANTEAFF.

The chain joins TRBV7-8 to TRBJ2-1; possible D gene TRBD2, 6 bases. This CDR3 contains 16 residues. V gave up 1 base and J gave up 7 bases, with 17 bases separating them. Germline values: CDR1 SGHVS, CDR2 FQNEAQ. The CDR3: CASSLVLGSGGNEQFF. The DNA for the CDR3 is TGTGCCAGCAGCTTAGTACTCGGGAGCGGAGGTAATGAGCAGTTCTTC.

The genes are TRBV10-3 and TRBJ2-7; 7 bases match TRBD1. Germline lookup yields CDR1 ENHRY and CDR2 SYGVKD. This CDR3 has 14 amino acids. The junction had 8 bases not matched to a gene; V was cut back by 6 bases and J by 3 bases. Here the CDR3 DNA reads TGTGCCATCAGGTCCAGCAGGGGGAACTACGAGCAGTACTTC. Residues: CAIRSSRGNYEQYF.

This clone was observed a few times. As DNA, the CDR3 is TGTGCTAGTGGTTTGGTACTATTCGGTATAGGCCGCTCCTCCTACAATGAGCAGTTCTTC. The encoded protein is CASGLVLFGIGRSSYNEQFF. This rearrangement joins TRBV12-5 to TRBJ2-1, with no clear D. Germline V CDR1 and CDR2: LGHNT, FRNRAP. The CDR3 has 20 residues. Trimming removed 0 bases at V and 0 bases at J, with 21 bases between.

J is TRBJ2-3 and V is TRBV14; D is uncertain. The length of the CDR3 is 13 residues. Germline V lookup: CDR1 SGHDN, CDR2 FVKESK. Trimming stripped 2 bases from V and 2 bases from J, with 5 bases between. The CDR3 coding sequence is TGTGCCAGCAGCCAACGCCTCACAGATACGCAGTATTTT. It translates to CASSQRLTDTQYF.

This chain connects TRBV29-1 to TRBJ2-3; 7 bases are a match to TRBD2. The V gene's germline CDR1 is SQVTM and CDR2 ANQGSEA. V was pared by 8 bases and J by 1 base, with 9 bases of the junction left unmatched. There are 14 residues in the CDR3. The CDR3 DNA is TGCAGCCTTACGGGGAGGGCGGGCACAGATACGCAGTATTTT. Its translation: CSLTGRAGTDTQYF.

This sequence joins TRBV15 and TRBJ2-7; D is unresolved. The germline V gene encodes CDR1 LNHNV and CDR2 YYDKDF (reference sequence). Trimming cost V 3 bases and J 5 bases, with 8 bases left between them. This CDR3 has 12 amino acids. CDR3 nucleotide sequence: TGTGCCACCAGCAGCATGGGCAACGAGCAGTACTTC. Residues: CATSSMGNEQYF. Full variable domain (remainder filled in from reference TRBV15 and TRBJ2-7): DAMVIQNPRYQVTQFGKPVTLSCSQTLNHNVMYWYQQKSSQAPKLLFHYYDKDFNNEADTPDNFQSRRPNTSFCFLDIRSPGLGDTAMYLCATSSMGNEQYFGPGTRLTVT.

The chain carries TRBV10-3 and TRBJ1-4; D uncertain. Germline CDR1 is ENHRY and CDR2 is SYGVKD. This CDR3 contains 13 residues. V dropped 5 bases and J dropped 5 bases, with 9 bases sitting between them. CDR3 region: CAISIRPNEKLFF. CDR3 nucleotides: TGTGCCATCAGTATCCGTCCGAATGAAAAACTGTTTTTT.

This clone has a handful of counts. This chain links TRBV4-1 with TRBJ2-1, with D perhaps TRBD2 (6 bases). Germline V CDR1 and CDR2: MGHRA, YSYEKL. The germline V and J ends were trimmed by 3 bases and 0 bases, with 15 bases remaining between them. CDR3 length equals 17 residues. The DNA for the CDR3 is TGCGCCAGCAGCCAGGGGGGACTTTCCTCCTCCTACAATGAGCAGTTCTTC. Translation: CASSQGGLSSSYNEQFF.

The V call is TRBV5-1, the J call TRBJ2-4; 9 bases map to TRBD1. J was trimmed by 7 bases and V by 5 bases; bases with no gene match: 7. The CDR3 has 14 residues. The germline gives CDR1 SGHRS, CDR2 YFSETQ. CDR3 loop: CASRLTGGDNIQYF. For the CDR3, the DNA is TGCGCCAGCAGGCTGACAGGGGGAGATAACATTCAGTACTTC.

This rearrangement joins TRBV28 to TRBJ2-7; unclear D gene. Germline V gene sequence: CDR1 MDHEN, CDR2 SYDVKM. V was cut by 5 bases and J by 3 bases, with 5 bases left in between. This CDR3 comprises 11 residues. The CDR3 loop is CASSRYYEQYF. In nucleotides, the CDR3 is TGTGCCAGCAGTAGGTACTACGAGCAGTACTTC.

The chain is built from TRBV15 and TRBJ1-2; D is unclear. V was cut by 0 bases and J by 4 bases, with 12 bases left in between. The CDR3 sequence is 15 residues long. Germline lookup yields CDR1 LNHNV and CDR2 YYDKDF (reference sequence). This chain's CDR3 is CATSRDHQEIYGYTF. The CDR3 DNA is TGTGCCACCAGCAGAGATCACCAGGAGATCTATGGCTACACCTTC.

To note about this clone: Other nucleotide sequences from this sample produce the same CDR3. V and J are TRBV5-1 and TRBJ1-3; D unresolved. Trimming left V 0 bases short and J 5 bases short, with 6 bases between. This CDR3 spans 13 amino acids. Germline loops: CDR1 SGHRS, CDR2 YFSETQ. This chain's CDR3 is CASSLDFRNTIYF. The CDR3, as DNA: TGCGCCAGCAGCTTGGATTTTCGAAACACCATATATTTT.